This T cell receptor beta chain was observed in a study of T cells in Graves' hyperthyroidism and ophthalmopathy. V was cut by 7 bases and J by 1 base, with 14 bases left in between. This CDR3 is 14 amino acids long. RNA transcripts provided the source from which TCR beta CDR3 regions were amplified. Primed by the HTBI set, a first-round RT-PCR was run on the TCR CDR3. TCRdb re-derived calls from the multiplex PCR reads in MiXCR, one entry per CDR3 protein. The sample comprises about 600,000 distinct CDR3 sequences, around 16% of which are singletons, and under 3.5% rests with the top ten. The source is a woman aged 40 to 50 with Graves' ophthalmopathy. The chain is built from TRBV12-3 or TRBV12-4 and TRBJ2-7; possibly TRBD1 for D (5 bases). Sequenced: blood. The CDR3 sequence: CASTSSDRSYEQYF. CDR3 nucleotide sequence: TGTGCCAGCACCTCAAGTGACAGATCCTACGAGCAGTACTTC.